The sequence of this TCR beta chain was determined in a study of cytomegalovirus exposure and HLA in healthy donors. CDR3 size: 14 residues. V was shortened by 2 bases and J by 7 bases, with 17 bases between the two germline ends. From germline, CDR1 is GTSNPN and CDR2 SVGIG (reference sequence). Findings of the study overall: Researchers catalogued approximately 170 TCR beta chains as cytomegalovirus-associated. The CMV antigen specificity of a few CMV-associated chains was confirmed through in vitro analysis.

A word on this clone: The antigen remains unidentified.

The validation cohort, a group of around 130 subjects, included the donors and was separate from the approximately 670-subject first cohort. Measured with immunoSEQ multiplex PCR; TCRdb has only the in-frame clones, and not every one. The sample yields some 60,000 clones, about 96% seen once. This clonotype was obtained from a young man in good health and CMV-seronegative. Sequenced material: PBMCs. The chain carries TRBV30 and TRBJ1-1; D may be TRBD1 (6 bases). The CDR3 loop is CAWSPYGTPLEAFF. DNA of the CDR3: TGTGCCTGGAGTCCCTACGGGACACCCCTTGAAGCTTTCTTT.